These 19 T cell receptor beta chains were all obtained from the same sample, sequenced in a study of cytomegalovirus exposure and HLA in healthy donors. Primers for the PCR totalled 60 Vbeta and 13 Jbeta. Assay: immunoSEQ multiplex PCR; the TCRdb copy retains only in-frame clones and omits some. The sample lists about 120,000 clones, 80% to 90% occurring once. Sequencing was done on a sample of PBMCs. The receptors were sampled from a middle-aged man in good health and CMV-seronegative.

The chain links TRBV7-2 to TRBJ2-7, with a weak D call TRBD1 (5 bases). V lost 1 base and J lost 6, with 10 bases in between. In germline, CDR1 is SGHTA, CDR2 FQGNSA. This CDR3 region has 13 residues. The CDR3 coding sequence is TGTGCCAGCAGCTTAGGGGGCAGGGTCGAGCAGTACTTC. Residues: CASSLGGRVEQYF.

The chain joins TRBV28 to TRBJ1-3; no reliable D call. With 10 bases removed from V and 8 bases from J, the gap between germline ends came to 9 bases. There are 10 residues in the CDR3. The germline V gene encodes CDR1 MDHEN and CDR2 SYDVKM. This chain's CDR3 is CATREDTIYF. DNA of the CDR3: TGTGCCACCCGCGAAGACACCATATATTTT.

Turning to this clone: Germline is not matched at one junction end, which may reflect a read error. The rearrangement links TRBV7-7 to TRBJ2-1; 8 nucleotides line up with TRBD2. Germline CDR1 and CDR2: SSHAT and FNYEAQ (reference sequence). This CDR3 is 15 amino acids long. CDR3 in amino acids: CASSSASGSSGEQFF. The CDR3 region has the DNA TGTGCTAGCAGCTCGGCTAGCGGGTCTTCTGGTGAGCAGTTCTTC. The whole variable domain, filled in from reference TRBV7-7 and TRBJ2-1, reads GAGVSQSPRYKVTKRGQDVTLRCDPISSHATLYWYQQALGQGPEFLTYFNYEAQPDKSGLPSDRFSAERPEGSISTLTIQRTEQRDSAMYRCASSSASGSSGEQFFGPGTRLTVL.

The V gene is TRBV7-9, the J gene TRBJ2-3, with unresolved D. This CDR3 is built from 16 residues. Germline CDR1 reads SEHNR; CDR2 reads FQNEAQ (reference sequence). Trimming removed 2 bases at V and 0 bases at J, with 12 bases between. The CDR3 protein is CASSLPASGSTDTQYF. The DNA for the CDR3 is TGTGCCAGCAGCTTACCGGCCTCCGGGAGCACAGATACGCAGTATTTT. Complete variable domain (other parts from reference TRBV7-9 and TRBJ2-3): DTGVSQNPRHKITKRGQNVTFRCDPISEHNRLYWYRQTLGQGPEFLTYFQNEAQLEKSRLLSDRFSAERPKGSFSTLEIQRTEQGDSAMYLCASSLPASGSTDTQYFGPGTRLTVL.

The gene calls are TRBV7-6 and TRBJ1-5; D gene ambiguous. This CDR3 has 12 residues. CDR1 is SGHVS and CDR2 is FNYEAQ in the germline V gene. Trimming took 5 bases from V and 9 from J, leaving 11 bases between them. The CDR3 reads CASSLPGRPQHF. The CDR3 DNA is TGTGCCAGCAGCCTCCCCGGGAGGCCCCAGCATTTT.

The count of this clone is one. This chain joins TRBV18 and TRBJ2-5; D uncertain. Germline V gene data show CDR1 as KGHSH and CDR2 as LQKENI. This CDR3 region has 14 residues. The ends were cut back, 1 base at V and 2 bases at J, with 8 bases in the middle. CDR3 region: CASSPRNGQETQYF. The CDR3 DNA reads TGTGCCAGCTCACCACGAAACGGTCAAGAGACCCAGTACTTC.

The chain links TRBV5-1 to TRBJ2-1, with TRBD2 identical over 13 bases. There are 17 residues in the CDR3. Germline V gene lookup returns CDR1 SGHRS and CDR2 YFSETQ. V dropped 4 bases and J dropped 0; count of bases not matched to a gene: 4. CDR3: CASSPTSGGASYNEQFF. As DNA, the CDR3 is TGCGCCAGCAGCCCAACTAGCGGGGGGGCCTCCTACAATGAGCAGTTCTTC.

The gene calls are TRBV5-1 and TRBJ2-7; D remains unclear. The V and J ends lost 0 bases and 3 bases respectively, with 10 bases between them. CDR3 length: 14 amino acids. Per germline, CDR1 SGHRS and CDR2 YFSETQ. CDR3 nucleotides: TGCGCCAGCAGCTTGGGGTCGGTCGTCTACGAGCAGTACTTC. Translation: CASSLGSVVYEQYF.

V is TRBV5-1 and J is TRBJ1-2, with unresolved D. Germline V CDR1 and CDR2: SGHRS, YFSETQ. The ends were cut back, 4 bases at V and 0 bases at J, with 10 bases in the middle. The CDR3 contains 14 residues. The CDR3, as DNA: TGCGCCAGCAGCCCCAACAATCCTAACTATGGCTACACCTTC. It codes for CASSPNNPNYGYTF.

The chain carries TRBV5-8 and TRBJ1-1; maybe TRBD1 (6 bases). Deletions cut 3 bases from V and 5 bases from J, with 17 bases between. The CDR3 loop spans 15 amino acids. Germline CDR1 is SGHTS and CDR2 is YDEGEE. CDR3 loop: CASSSTDQGWTEAFF. CDR3 coding DNA: TGTGCCAGCAGCTCTACCGATCAGGGGTGGACTGAAGCTTTCTTT.

The gene calls are TRBV18 and TRBJ1-3; 7 bases fit TRBD1. This CDR3 contains 16 residues. The V segment lost 1 base and the J segment 4 bases; nucleotides outside the gene matches: 7. The germline V gene encodes CDR1 KGHSH and CDR2 LQKENI. The CDR3 region has the DNA TGTGCCAGCTCACCACTAGAGGGGGCAGTCGGAAACACCATATATTTT. Its translation: CASSPLEGAVGNTIYF. The entire variable domain, with the rest obtained from reference TRBV18 and TRBJ1-3, is as follows: NAGVMQNPRHLVRRRGQEARLRCSPMKGHSHVYWYRQLPEEGLKFMVYLQKENIIDESGMPKERFSAEFPKEGPSILRIQQVVRGDSAAYFCASSPLEGAVGNTIYFGEGSWLTVV.

The chain uses TRBV5-4 and TRBJ2-7; no definite D call. This CDR3 comprises 12 residues. V shed 7 bases and J shed 5 bases, with 13 bases lying between them. Germline V gives CDR1 SGHNT, CDR2 YYREEE (reference sequence). The DNA for the CDR3 is TGTGCCAGCGGCCCCGTTAATAACGAGCAGTACTTC. This encodes CASGPVNNEQYF.

The count of this clone is one. The rearrangement links TRBV6-1 to TRBJ2-4, with TRBD1 matching over 9 bases. V was pared by 9 bases and J by 8 bases, with 5 bases of the junction left unmatched. This CDR3 has 12 amino acids. The V gene's germline CDR1 is MNHNS and CDR2 SASEGT. The CDR3 DNA reads TGTGCCAGTGGGACAGGGCTTTACATTCAGTACTTC. Its protein product is CASGTGLYIQYF.

CDR3: CASSARDRGYEQYF. CDR3 in DNA: TGTGCCAGCAGCGCCCGGGACAGAGGATACGAGCAGTACTTC. V gene TRBV5-6 combines with J gene TRBJ2-7; 7 bases line up with TRBD1. With 4 bases clipped from V and 4 bases from J, the junction kept 8 bases outside the gene matches. Germline-derived CDR1 and CDR2 are SGHDT and YYEEEE. The CDR3 covers 14 residues.

This clone was detected only a few times. V gene TRBV28 combines with J gene TRBJ1-2, with D tentatively TRBD1 (5 bases). Trimming stripped 5 bases from V and 6 bases from J, with 19 bases between. The CDR3 is 15 residues long. Germline loops: CDR1 MDHEN, CDR2 SYDVKM. In DNA, the CDR3 is TGTGCCAGCAGTACCCCCCGACAGACAAGGCATGGCTACACCTTC. Translating it yields CASSTPRQTRHGYTF.

V and J are TRBV6-5 and TRBJ2-7, with D maybe TRBD2 (5 bases). V was shortened by 0 bases and J by 5 bases, with 14 bases between the two germline ends. Germline V CDR1 and CDR2: MNHEY, SVGAGI. The CDR3 covers 15 residues. CDR3 region: CASSYSREPTHEQYF. The CDR3 DNA follows: TGTGCCAGCAGTTACTCCCGGGAACCTACCCACGAGCAGTACTTC.

CDR3 DNA sequence: TGTGCCAGCAGCTCACCGGGACAGGTTTATGGCTACACCTTC. Its translation: CASSSPGQVYGYTF. V and J are TRBV7-2 and TRBJ1-2; the match to TRBD1 covers 8 bases. V dropped 4 bases and J dropped 5; count of bases not matched to a gene: 6. The V gene's germline CDR1 is SGHTA and CDR2 FQGNSA. The CDR3 loop spans 14 amino acids.

This chain connects TRBV10-1 to TRBJ1-1; D ambiguous. CDR3 length equals 12 residues. V shed 10 bases and J shed 4 bases, with 13 bases lying between them. The germline V gene encodes CDR1 WNHNN and CDR2 SYGVQD (reference sequence). For the CDR3, the DNA is TGCGCCACCATACGGGTCTGCACTGAAGCTTTCTTT. Translating it yields CATIRVCTEAFF.

The chain combines TRBV7-9 with TRBJ2-7, with TRBD1 matching over 9 bases. Losses at the gene ends were 4 bases for V and 3 bases for J; bases not matched to a gene: 10. CDR3 size: 16 residues. CDR1 and CDR2 (germline): SEHNR, FQNEAQ (reference sequence). The CDR3 reads CASSYPRGQGDYEQYF. For the CDR3, the DNA is TGTGCCAGCAGCTACCCGAGGGGACAGGGTGACTACGAGCAGTACTTC.